This T cell receptor (beta chain) emerged from a study of blood T cells in healthy people across ages. Study results and limitations: A strong correlation was found between TCR beta diversity and the percentage of naive T cells.

The study recruited healthy Caucasian donors from Russia who were aged about 6 to 95. Regarding this clonotype: No antigen is known for it.

The second PCR ran roughly 7 to 12 cycles with a sample-barcoded 5' primer and J-beta primers. TCRdb redid the calling of the 5' RACE reads with MiXCR, one entry per CDR3 protein. The sample yields a few hundred thousand distinct CDR3 sequences, 25% to 30% seen once. This clonotype was obtained from a woman in her 70s in good health. Sequenced input: blood.

CDR3 coding DNA: TGTGCCAGCAGCTTAGATACTAGGCAAGAGACCCAGTACTTC. This translates into CASSLDTRQETQYF. The chain joins TRBV7-2 to TRBJ2-5; maybe TRBD2 (5 bases). CDR3 size: 14 residues. Germline V gene data show CDR1 as SGHTA and CDR2 as FQGNSA. V lost 1 base and J lost 2, with 8 bases in between.